This is a list of T cell receptor beta chains from one sample in a study of a mutant IDH1 vaccine in newly diagnosed glioma. Sequencing used immunoSEQ multiplex PCR; TCRdb keeps in-frame clones, though not all of them. The sample has about 51,000 clones; 60% to 85% are singletons. The sequencing here drew on PBMCs, taken from a glioma patient treated with radiotherapy, temozolomide or both. The receptors stem from a middle-aged woman with glioma. Each CDR3 is given with its conserved first and last residue. The D gene is left open where the match is weak. Not all rows give a size; the values are once, few, many and, for expanded clones, a class.

clone size: NA
J gene: TRBJ1-2
V gene: TRBV15
D gene: TRBD1
CDR3 DNA: TGTGCCACCAGCACAAGGGGACAGTCGATGTATGGCTACACCTTC
CDR3 protein: CATSTRGQSMYGYTF

clone size: few
J gene: TRBJ2-3
V gene: TRBV7-6
D gene: TRBD2
CDR3 DNA: TGTGCCAGCAGCTTTCTAGCGGGGGGGTTGGACCACACAGATACGCAGTATTTT
CDR3 protein: CASSFLAGGLDHTDTQYF

clone size: NA
J gene: TRBJ1-2
V gene: TRBV19
D gene: NA
CDR3 DNA: TGTGCCAGTAGTGTCTCCCCTTGGGCCGGCTACACCTTC
CDR3 protein: CASSVSPWAGYTF

clone size: NA
J gene: TRBJ2-5
V gene: TRBV2
D gene: NA
CDR3 DNA: TGTGCCAGCACCCCTGGGGCCCTAGGGACCCAGTACTTC
CDR3 protein: CASTPGALGTQYF

clone size: NA
J gene: TRBJ1-5
V gene: TRBV27
D gene: NA
CDR3 DNA: TGTGCCAGCGGTCTGTCCGGGCAGCCCCAGCATTTT
CDR3 protein: CASGLSGQPQHF

clone size: NA
J gene: TRBJ2-1
V gene: TRBV5-4
D gene: NA
CDR3 DNA: TGTGCCAGCAGCAAGGAACAGGCCTGGGACAATGAGCAGTTCTTC
CDR3 protein: CASSKEQAWDNEQFF

clone size: NA
J gene: TRBJ1-5
V gene: TRBV7-9
D gene: NA
CDR3 DNA: TGTGCCAGCAGCCCCCTAGGGCCAAATCAGCCCCAGCATTTT
CDR3 protein: CASSPLGPNQPQHF

clone size: NA
J gene: TRBJ2-1
V gene: TRBV29-1
D gene: NA
CDR3 DNA: TGCAGCGCCCGAGGGGAGGAGGGGTCCAATGAGCAGTTCTTC
CDR3 protein: CSARGEEGSNEQFF

clone size: NA
J gene: TRBJ1-5
V gene: TRBV7-2
D gene: TRBD1
CDR3 DNA: TGTGCCAGCAGCCCCAGACAGGGCACTCAGCCCCAGCATTTT
CDR3 protein: CASSPRQGTQPQHF

clone size: NA
J gene: TRBJ1-6
V gene: TRBV4-3
D gene: TRBD1
CDR3 DNA: TGCGCCAGCAGCCAAGAGTTATGGGACAGGGGTAATTCACCCCTCCACTTT
CDR3 protein: CASSQELWDRGNSPLHF

clone size: NA
J gene: TRBJ1-1
V gene: TRBV6-5
D gene: TRBD1
CDR3 DNA: TGTGCCAGCAGTCTCAGGGGGATAGCTTTCTTT
CDR3 protein: CASSLRGIAFF

clone size: NA
J gene: TRBJ1-2
V gene: TRBV4-1
D gene: NA
CDR3 DNA: TGCGCCAGCAGCCAAGACAGGGGAACTGGCTACACCTTC
CDR3 protein: CASSQDRGTGYTF

clone size: NA
J gene: TRBJ1-1
V gene: TRBV2
D gene: TRBD1
CDR3 DNA: TGTGCCAGCAGGCTTCCGGGACAGGGGGCCCCCAGCGGAGCTTTCTTT
CDR3 protein: CASRLPGQGAPSGAFF

clone size: NA
J gene: TRBJ1-1
V gene: TRBV29-1
D gene: NA
CDR3 DNA: TGCAGCGTTGCCCTGGGGGGCACTGAAGCTTTCTTT
CDR3 protein: CSVALGGTEAFF

clone size: NA
J gene: TRBJ2-2
V gene: TRBV6-6
D gene: TRBD2
CDR3 DNA: TGTGCCAGCAGTAAGGGACTAGATACCGGGGAGCTGTTTTTT
CDR3 protein: CASSKGLDTGELFF

clone size: once
J gene: TRBJ1-1
V gene: TRBV9
D gene: NA
CDR3 DNA: TGTGCCAGCAGCCTACTACAGGGCCAGAACACTGAAGCTTTCTTT
CDR3 protein: CASSLLQGQNTEAFF

clone size: few
J gene: TRBJ1-1
V gene: TRBV11-2
D gene: NA
CDR3 DNA: TGTGCCAGCAGCTTAGATCGAGTTGAAGCTTTCTTT
CDR3 protein: CASSLDRVEAFF

clone size: NA
J gene: TRBJ2-1
V gene: TRBV7-9
D gene: TRBD1
CDR3 DNA: TGTGCCAGCAGCTTAGCGACAGGGGGCTGGGAGCAGTTCTTC
CDR3 protein: CASSLATGGWEQFF

clone size: NA
J gene: TRBJ2-7
V gene: TRBV6-4
D gene: NA
CDR3 DNA: TGTGCCAGCAGCCCGAACCCCTCCGCCAACGAGCAGTACTTC
CDR3 protein: CASSPNPSANEQYF

clone size: NA
J gene: TRBJ1-1
V gene: TRBV5-6
D gene: NA
CDR3 DNA: TGTGCCAGCAGCTTCATTAACACTGAAGCTTTCTTT
CDR3 protein: CASSFINTEAFF

clone size: NA
J gene: TRBJ1-2
V gene: TRBV4-1
D gene: TRBD1
CDR3 DNA: TGCGCCAGCAGCCAAGATTCCGGGACAGGCTATCACTACACCTTC
CDR3 protein: CASSQDSGTGYHYTF

clone size: NA
J gene: TRBJ1-1
V gene: TRBV30
D gene: TRBD1
CDR3 DNA: TGTGCCTGGAGTGACAGGGGGCTGGGTGAAGCTTTCTTT
CDR3 protein: CAWSDRGLGEAFF

clone size: NA
J gene: TRBJ1-2
V gene: TRBV2
D gene: NA
CDR3 DNA: TGTGCCAGCAGTGAGGGGCAGGGTTCCCCCGCCTACTATGGCTACACCTTC
CDR3 protein: CASSEGQGSPAYYGYTF

clone size: NA
J gene: TRBJ2-1
V gene: TRBV9
D gene: NA
CDR3 DNA: TGTGCCAGCAGCGTTAGGGGTGTGGATGAGCAGTTCTTC
CDR3 protein: CASSVRGVDEQFF

clone size: NA
J gene: TRBJ2-5
V gene: TRBV25-1
D gene: NA
CDR3 DNA: TGTGCCAGCAGTGAGCCTTCCCCGGGACCCGTCCAGTACTTC
CDR3 protein: CASSEPSPGPVQYF

clone size: once
J gene: TRBJ2-5
V gene: TRBV7-2
D gene: NA
CDR3 DNA: TGTGCCAGCAGCTTATTACGGGCTTCAGGGACCCAGTACTTC
CDR3 protein: CASSLLRASGTQYF

clone size: NA
J gene: TRBJ1-2
V gene: TRBV14
D gene: NA
CDR3 DNA: TGTGCCAGCAGCCAAATCCGTGGGATTGGGGGCTACACCTTC
CDR3 protein: CASSQIRGIGGYTF

clone size: NA
J gene: TRBJ1-3
V gene: TRBV7-8
D gene: TRBD1
CDR3 DNA: TGTGCCAGCAGCGCCCCGGGACAGAGGAGCTCTGGAAACACCATATATTTT
CDR3 protein: CASSAPGQRSSGNTIYF

clone size: NA
J gene: TRBJ2-7
V gene: TRBV9
D gene: TRBD2
CDR3 DNA: TGTGCCAGCAGCGTCATGGGGGGGACCAACTACGAGCAGTACTTC
CDR3 protein: CASSVMGGTNYEQYF

clone size: NA
J gene: TRBJ1-6
V gene: TRBV2
D gene: NA
CDR3 DNA: TGTGCCAGCAAGGGCGGATCCGGACCGGGGTCACCCCTCCACTTT
CDR3 protein: CASKGGSGPGSPLHF

clone size: few
J gene: TRBJ1-1
V gene: TRBV10-1
D gene: TRBD1
CDR3 DNA: TGCGCCAGCAGTGAAAGGACAGGGGCAAAAGCTTTCTTT
CDR3 protein: CASSERTGAKAFF

clone size: NA
J gene: TRBJ2-3
V gene: TRBV6-1
D gene: NA
CDR3 DNA: TGTGCCAGCAGGGAACCAGGGGACACAGATACGCAGTATTTT
CDR3 protein: CASREPGDTDTQYF

clone size: NA
J gene: TRBJ2-3
V gene: TRBV27
D gene: NA
CDR3 DNA: TGTGCCAGCAGTTTGAACAGTTTAACAGATACGCAGTATTTT
CDR3 protein: CASSLNSLTDTQYF

clone size: NA
J gene: TRBJ1-6
V gene: TRBV30
D gene: NA
CDR3 DNA: TGTGCCTGGAGCCGGGACCTCGGGAATTCACCCCTCCACTTT
CDR3 protein: CAWSRDLGNSPLHF

clone size: NA
J gene: TRBJ2-6
V gene: TRBV5-4
D gene: NA
CDR3 DNA: TGTGCCAGCAGCTTGCCAGGGATTGGAGGGGCCAACGTCCTGACTTTC
CDR3 protein: CASSLPGIGGANVLTF

clone size: NA
J gene: TRBJ1-1
V gene: TRBV7-2
D gene: NA
CDR3 DNA: TGTGCCAGCAGCTTCCGGGACGGGGATTCGTCTGAAGCTTTCTTT
CDR3 protein: CASSFRDGDSSEAFF

clone size: once
J gene: TRBJ2-2
V gene: TRBV7-9
D gene: NA
CDR3 DNA: TGTGCCAGCAGCTGGGGCACCGGGGAGCTGTTTTTT
CDR3 protein: CASSWGTGELFF

clone size: NA
J gene: TRBJ2-3
V gene: TRBV2
D gene: NA
CDR3 DNA: TGTGCCAGCAGTGACGAGCGCGTGACCACAGATACGCAGTATTTT
CDR3 protein: CASSDERVTTDTQYF

clone size: NA
J gene: TRBJ2-1
V gene: TRBV2
D gene: NA
CDR3 DNA: TGTGCCAGCAGTGAGACGGGTTATGAGCAGTTCTTC
CDR3 protein: CASSETGYEQFF

clone size: NA
J gene: TRBJ1-5
V gene: TRBV18
D gene: TRBD1
CDR3 DNA: TGTGCCAGCTCACCGGGGGTACCGGGACAGAATCAGCCCCAGCATTTT
CDR3 protein: CASSPGVPGQNQPQHF

clone size: NA
J gene: TRBJ1-6
V gene: TRBV9
D gene: NA
CDR3 DNA: TGTGCCAGCAGCATCGAGGGCAGACCCGCTTCACCCCTCCACTTT
CDR3 protein: CASSIEGRPASPLHF

clone size: NA
J gene: TRBJ1-1
V gene: TRBV5-6
D gene: NA
CDR3 DNA: TGTGCCAGCAGCGTTTACCGGGGCCATCGGGATAACACTGAAGCTTTCTTT
CDR3 protein: CASSVYRGHRDNTEAFF

clone size: NA
J gene: TRBJ2-5
V gene: TRBV30
D gene: TRBD2
CDR3 DNA: TGTGCCTGGAGGGCTAGCGGGGGGAGAGAGACCCAGTACTTC
CDR3 protein: CAWRASGGRETQYF

clone size: few
J gene: TRBJ1-5
V gene: TRBV7-6
D gene: NA
CDR3 DNA: TGTGCCAGCAGTCCAACAGGGCTCAATCAGCCCCAGCATTTT
CDR3 protein: CASSPTGLNQPQHF

clone size: few
J gene: TRBJ1-5
V gene: TRBV27
D gene: NA
CDR3 DNA: TGTGCCAGCAGCCGACAGTCACACAATCAGCCCCAGCATTTT
CDR3 protein: CASSRQSHNQPQHF

clone size: NA
J gene: TRBJ1-1
V gene: TRBV15
D gene: NA
CDR3 DNA: TGTGCCACCAGCATCGCAGGGGTTGGGAACACTGAAGCTTTCTTT
CDR3 protein: CATSIAGVGNTEAFF

clone size: NA
J gene: TRBJ2-2
V gene: TRBV18
D gene: NA
CDR3 DNA: TGTGCCAGCTCACCGCTAGGGGGAGAGACCGGGGAGCTGTTTTTT
CDR3 protein: CASSPLGGETGELFF

clone size: NA
J gene: TRBJ1-2
V gene: TRBV6-5
D gene: NA
CDR3 DNA: TGTGCCAGCAGTTTGCCGGGCTATGGCTACACCTTC
CDR3 protein: CASSLPGYGYTF

clone size: NA
J gene: TRBJ1-1
V gene: TRBV7-8
D gene: TRBD1
CDR3 DNA: TGTGCCAGCAGACAAACCGGGACAGGGTCGAACACTGAAGCTTTCTTT
CDR3 protein: CASRQTGTGSNTEAFF

clone size: NA
J gene: TRBJ2-7
V gene: TRBV6-5
D gene: NA
CDR3 DNA: TGTGCCAGCAGTTACTCTGGCGGGCTTCCCTACGAGCAGTACTTC
CDR3 protein: CASSYSGGLPYEQYF

clone size: NA
J gene: TRBJ2-7
V gene: TRBV6-5
D gene: NA
CDR3 DNA: TGTGCCAGCAGTTCGTTCCGGGGTCGCTCCTACGAGCAGTACTTC
CDR3 protein: CASSSFRGRSYEQYF

clone size: NA
J gene: TRBJ1-5
V gene: TRBV15
D gene: NA
CDR3 DNA: TGTGCCACCAGCAGAGATGGCCGAGGGGGGCTTAGGGGTAATCAGCCCCAGCATTTT
CDR3 protein: CATSRDGRGGLRGNQPQHF

clone size: NA
J gene: TRBJ2-7
V gene: TRBV5-1
D gene: NA
CDR3 DNA: TGCGCCAGCAGCCCCGCCGGGGCCCCCTCCTACGAGCAGTACTTC
CDR3 protein: CASSPAGAPSYEQYF

clone size: once
J gene: TRBJ1-4
V gene: TRBV7-9
D gene: TRBD1
CDR3 DNA: TGTGCCAGCAGCCCACTGGACAGGGGGGATGAAAAACTGTTTTTT
CDR3 protein: CASSPLDRGDEKLFF

clone size: NA
J gene: TRBJ2-7
V gene: TRBV9
D gene: NA
CDR3 DNA: TGTGCCAGCAGCGTAGAAGGTAGAGGGGGCGAGCAGTACTTC
CDR3 protein: CASSVEGRGGEQYF

clone size: NA
J gene: TRBJ2-1
V gene: TRBV4-2
D gene: NA
CDR3 DNA: TGTGCCAGCAGCCAAGAGGCTTTAGGATACAATGAGCAGTTCTTC
CDR3 protein: CASSQEALGYNEQFF

clone size: once
J gene: TRBJ1-2
V gene: TRBV7-9
D gene: NA
CDR3 DNA: TGTGCCAGCAGCGCCCCCCTCTATGGCTACACCTTC
CDR3 protein: CASSAPLYGYTF